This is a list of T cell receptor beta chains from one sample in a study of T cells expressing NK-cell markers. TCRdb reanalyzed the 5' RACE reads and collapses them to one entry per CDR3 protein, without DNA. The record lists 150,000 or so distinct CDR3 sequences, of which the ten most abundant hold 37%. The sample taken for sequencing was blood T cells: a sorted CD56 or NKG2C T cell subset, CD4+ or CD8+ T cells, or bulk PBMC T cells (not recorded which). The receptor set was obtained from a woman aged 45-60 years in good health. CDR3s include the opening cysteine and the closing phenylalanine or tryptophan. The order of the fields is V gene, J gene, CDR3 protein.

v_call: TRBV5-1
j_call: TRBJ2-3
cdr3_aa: CASSTGTVSTDTQYF

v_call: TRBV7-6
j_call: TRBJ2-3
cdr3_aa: CASSLAGSSTDTQYF

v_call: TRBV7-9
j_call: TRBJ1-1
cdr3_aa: CASRYRDRNTEAFF

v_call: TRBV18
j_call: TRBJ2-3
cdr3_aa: CASSADRDTTDTQYF

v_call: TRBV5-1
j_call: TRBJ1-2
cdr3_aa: CASSLEWRTAYGYTF

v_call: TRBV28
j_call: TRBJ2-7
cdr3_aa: CASSLGRQQYF

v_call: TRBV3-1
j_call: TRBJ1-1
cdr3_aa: CASSPTGDPTEAFF

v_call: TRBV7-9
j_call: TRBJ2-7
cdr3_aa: CASTRGLSYEQYF

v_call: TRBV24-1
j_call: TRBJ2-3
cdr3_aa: CATSDLRDWNTDTQYF

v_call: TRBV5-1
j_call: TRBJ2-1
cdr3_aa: CASSGGTGGSDEQFF

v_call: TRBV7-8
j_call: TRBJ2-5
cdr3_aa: CASSFELTQRQETQYF

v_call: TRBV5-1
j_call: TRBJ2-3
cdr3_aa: CASSSWAESSTDTQYF

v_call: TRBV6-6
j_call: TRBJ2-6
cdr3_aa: CASSPLIAGAKSGANVLTF

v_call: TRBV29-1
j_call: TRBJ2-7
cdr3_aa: CSVVRGRNEQYF

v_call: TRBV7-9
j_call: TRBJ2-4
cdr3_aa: CASSYSDRFGNIQYF

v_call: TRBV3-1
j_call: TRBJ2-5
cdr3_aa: CASSHPFGGQETQYF

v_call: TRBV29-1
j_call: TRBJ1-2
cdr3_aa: CSVTGTAGGYTF

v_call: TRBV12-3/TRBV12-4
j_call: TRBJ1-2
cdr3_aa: CASSHGTGSGYTF

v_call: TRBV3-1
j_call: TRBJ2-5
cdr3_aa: CASSQDLGSVMYETQYF

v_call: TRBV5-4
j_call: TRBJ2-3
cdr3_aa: CASSLLLTSADTQYF

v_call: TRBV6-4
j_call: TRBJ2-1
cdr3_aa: CASSDFGLVSYNEQFF

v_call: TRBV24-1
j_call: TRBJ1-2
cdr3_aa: CATSVQGLNYGYTF

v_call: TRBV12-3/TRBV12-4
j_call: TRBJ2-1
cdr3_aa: CASTDPTSSYNEQFF

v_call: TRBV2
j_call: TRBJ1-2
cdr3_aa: CASSDWTGSNYGYTF

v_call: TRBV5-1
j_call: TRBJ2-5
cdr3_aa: CASSTGTSGSVETQYF

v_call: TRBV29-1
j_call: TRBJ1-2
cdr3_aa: CSDHAGDRVKGYTF

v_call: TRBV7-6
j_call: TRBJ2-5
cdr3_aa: CASSLKGTGSFRETQYF

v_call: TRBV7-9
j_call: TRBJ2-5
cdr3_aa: CASSSPGTLETQYF

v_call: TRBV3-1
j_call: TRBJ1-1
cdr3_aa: CASSLSEQSHTEAFF

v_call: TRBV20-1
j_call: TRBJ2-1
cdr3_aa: CSATSLAGPYNEQFF

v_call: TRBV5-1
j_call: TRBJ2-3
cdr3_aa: CASSLEGLAGVDTQYF

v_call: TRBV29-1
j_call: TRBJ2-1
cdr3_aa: CSVEDPTRVYNEQFF

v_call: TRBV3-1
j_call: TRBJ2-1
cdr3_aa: CASSQVDGNEQFF

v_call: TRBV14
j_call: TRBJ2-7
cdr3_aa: CASSQVTGITYEQYF

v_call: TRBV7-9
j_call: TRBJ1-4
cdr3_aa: CASSLTGTTNEKLFF

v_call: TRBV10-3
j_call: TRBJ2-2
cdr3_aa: CAISESGEATGELFF

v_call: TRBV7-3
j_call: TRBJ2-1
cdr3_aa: CASSLIAGGYNEQFF

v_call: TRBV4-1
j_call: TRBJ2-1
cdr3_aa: CASSQEGGANNEQFF

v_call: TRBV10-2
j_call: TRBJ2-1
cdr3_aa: CASMITEDRGSDEQFF

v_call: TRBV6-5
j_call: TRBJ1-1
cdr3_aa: CASTYNPLTDTDTEAFF

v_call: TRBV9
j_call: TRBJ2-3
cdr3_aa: CASSLAGGQDTQYF

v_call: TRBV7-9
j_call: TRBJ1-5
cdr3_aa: CASSQQGRNQPQHF

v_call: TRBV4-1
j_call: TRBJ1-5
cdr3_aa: CASSQDLRVWGNQPQHF

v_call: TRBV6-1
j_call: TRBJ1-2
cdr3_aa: CASSEGLGNYGYTF

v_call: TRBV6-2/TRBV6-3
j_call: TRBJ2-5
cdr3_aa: CASSPRLAGGEETQYF

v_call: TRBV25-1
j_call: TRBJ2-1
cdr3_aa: CASSEYGGTGDNEQFF